A single sample is the source of the 28 T cell receptor beta chains below, sequenced in a study of blood T cells in healthy people across ages. Then a second PCR, running roughly 7 to 11 cycles, was carried out with a sample-barcoded 5' primer and a J-beta primer mix. TCRdb passed the 5' RACE reads through MiXCR, listing each CDR3 protein once. There are 850,000 to 1,100,000 distinct CDR3 sequences in the sample; around two fifths occur only once, and around 14% lies in the top ten. The sequencing sample was made of blood. The receptors originated from a man aged 18 to 29 in good health.

This clonotype was observed a few times. This sequence joins TRBV6-5 and TRBJ1-1; D is perhaps TRBD1 (5 bases). V dropped 7 bases and J dropped 10 bases, with 16 bases sitting between them. The CDR3 contains 12 residues. Germline CDR1 reads MNHEY; CDR2 reads SVGAGI. The CDR3 bases are TGTGCCAGCACAACGATCTGGGGGGGAGCTTTCTTT. Amino acid sequence: CASTTIWGGAFF.

This clonotype occurred a few times. This rearrangement joins TRBV20-1 to TRBJ1-2; D remains unclear. Trimming took off 5 bases at V and 3 bases at J, with 13 bases between the two ends. Germline CDR1 and CDR2: DFQATT and SNEGSKA (reference sequence). The CDR3 sequence is 13 residues long. The CDR3 loop reads CSAATSGDYGYTF. The CDR3 DNA follows: TGCAGTGCTGCCACCTCAGGAGACTATGGCTACACCTTC.

This chain connects TRBV5-6 to TRBJ1-2; D may be TRBD1 (5 bases). Trimming removed 4 bases from V and 4 bases from J, with 11 bases in between. Germline V gene data show CDR1 as SGHDT and CDR2 as YYEEEE. This CDR3 contains 13 residues. This CDR3 reads CASSGQFSYGYTF. The CDR3 DNA is TGTGCCAGCAGCGGACAATTCAGCTATGGCTACACCTTC.

In DNA, the CDR3 is TGTGCCACCAGAAGGCGAGCGGGGGGAAGCACAGATACGCAGTATTTT. It encodes CATRRRAGGSTDTQYF. This chain uses TRBV15 with TRBJ2-3, with 9 bases matching TRBD2. Germline CDR1 LNHNV, CDR2 YYDKDF (reference sequence). The CDR3 is 16 residues long. Trimming took 6 bases from V and 0 from J; bases not matched to a gene: 7.

The chain carries TRBV30 and TRBJ2-5; TRBD1 or TRBD2 may be the D gene (5 bases each). CDR3 length: 12 residues. Between the trimmed V and J ends, which lost 0 bases and 11 bases, there was a span of 13 bases. Germline CDR1 and CDR2: GTSNPN and SVGIG (reference sequence). The CDR3 region is CAWSVLVGEQYF. For the CDR3, the DNA is TGTGCCTGGAGTGTCCTTGTGGGGGAGCAGTACTTC.

V gene TRBV5-1 combines with J gene TRBJ2-3; the match to TRBD2 covers 10 bases. CDR1 and CDR2 from the germline V gene are SGHRS and YFSETQ. The CDR3 runs to 16 residues. J gave up 2 bases and V 1 base, and 4 bases lay outside the gene matches. In nucleotides, the CDR3 is TGCGCCAGCAGCTTGAAACTAGCGGGGCTCACAGATACGCAGTATTTT. Amino acids: CASSLKLAGLTDTQYF.

This clonotype was observed many times. The gene calls are TRBV9 and TRBJ1-2; D gene unclear. The CDR3 loop spans 15 amino acids. Germline-derived CDR1 and CDR2 are SGDLS and YYNGEE. The V end was cut by 0 bases, the J end by 1 base, with 10 bases between. CDR3 nucleotide sequence: TGTGCCAGCAGCGTAGCCGAGACGGTTAACTATGGCTACACCTTC. Translating gives CASSVAETVNYGYTF.

This clonotype was recorded a few times. The V and J genes are TRBV15 and TRBJ2-3, with 7 bases lining up with TRBD2. This CDR3 has 15 amino acids. V lost 0 bases to trimming and J lost 7 bases; unmatched junction nucleotides: 7. Germline V gives CDR1 LNHNV, CDR2 YYDKDF (reference sequence). The CDR3 loop is CATSRERTSVHTQYF. CDR3 coding DNA: TGTGCCACCAGCAGAGAACGGACTAGTGTACATACGCAGTATTTT.

The chain uses TRBV27 and TRBJ2-2; D is possibly TRBD2 (6 bases). CDR3 length: 15 amino acids. Between the trimmed V and J ends, which lost 8 bases and 6 bases, there was a span of 19 bases. Germline lookup yields CDR1 MNHEY and CDR2 SMNVEV (reference sequence). This chain's CDR3 is CASRGAAGLPGELFF. As DNA, the CDR3 is TGTGCCAGCCGCGGGGCGGCAGGTTTGCCCGGGGAGCTGTTTTTT.

The chain couples TRBV7-3 to TRBJ2-3, with 7 bases fitting TRBD1. This CDR3 is 15 amino acids long. V lost 3 bases to trimming and J lost 0 bases; unmatched junction nucleotides: 3. Germline CDR1 and CDR2: SGHTA and FQGTGA. The CDR3 here is CASSFDRASTDTQYF. The CDR3 nucleotides are TGTGCCAGCAGCTTTGACAGGGCTAGCACAGATACGCAGTATTTT.

The V gene is TRBV7-2, the J gene TRBJ1-4; TRBD1 matches at 7 bases. Germline V gives CDR1 SGHTA, CDR2 FQGNSA. This CDR3 region has 15 residues. Trimming cost V 5 bases and J 7 bases; bases outside gene matches: 10. This chain's CDR3 is CASSPRATGSEKLFF. CDR3 DNA: TGTGCCAGCAGCCCGCGAGCGACAGGGTCTGAAAAACTGTTTTTT.

The chain uses TRBV4-3 and TRBJ2-2, with TRBD2 as a possible D gene (5 bases). This CDR3 has 15 residues. CDR1 is LGHNA and CDR2 is YSLEER in the germline V gene. Trimming took 0 bases from V and 6 from J, leaving 11 bases between them. The CDR3 nucleotides are TGCGCCAGCAGCCAAGATTCCGGGGTGTCCGGGGAGCTGTTTTTT. Translated, it gives CASSQDSGVSGELFF.

This clonotype has just one count. This may arise from a read error, as a much more abundant clone is one base away. This chain uses TRBV5-1 with TRBJ2-1; D is undetermined. The end of the DNA aligns better with TRBJ2-7, so the J call may be wrong. Germline V gene sequence: CDR1 SGHRS, CDR2 YFSETQ. The CDR3 runs 14 residues. The CDR3 region has the DNA TGCGCCAGCAGCCCCAATCGAGATTACAATGAGCAGTACTTC. Amino acids: CASSPNRDYNEQYF.

CDR3 loop: CASSYSVLAKNIQYF. CDR3 DNA sequence: TGTGCCAGCAGTTACTCTGTGCTAGCCAAAAACATTCAGTACTTC. This rearrangement joins TRBV6-2 or TRBV6-3 to TRBJ2-4; no clear D gene. Trimming removed 0 bases at V and 0 bases at J, with 6 bases between. The CDR3 loop spans 15 amino acids. CDR1 is MNHEY, CDR2 SVGEGT, per germline.

The chain links TRBV10-3 to TRBJ2-1; D remains unclear. The J call is uncertain, as TRBJ2-7 better fits the DNA end. This CDR3 region has 12 residues. CDR1 and CDR2 (germline): ENHRY, SYGVKD. The DNA for the CDR3 is TGTGCCATCAGTGACGAAGGTACTGAGCAGTACTTC. This codes for CAISDEGTEQYF.

This clonotype was seen repeatedly, ten times or more. The chain employs TRBV12-3 or TRBV12-4 and TRBJ2-7, with unresolved D. Trimming removed 3 bases from V and 2 bases from J, with 8 bases in between. CDR3 size: 13 residues. Here the CDR3 reads CASSFGQTYEQYF. The CDR3 DNA reads as TGTGCCAGCAGTTTCGGGCAAACCTACGAGCAGTACTTC.

The rearrangement uses TRBV6-5 and TRBJ2-4; no clear D gene. The end of the DNA is better explained by TRBJ2-5, so the J call may be wrong. Germline V gene data show CDR1 as MNHEY and CDR2 as SVGAGI. CDR3 length equals 15 residues. DNA of the CDR3: TGTGCCAGCAGTTACTCGGCAGGAATTCAAGAGACCCAGTACTTC. Its translation is CASSYSAGIQETQYF.

The CDR3 DNA sequence: TGTGCCAGCAGATCAGGGGTCGATACGCAGTATTTT. It encodes CASRSGVDTQYF. The rearrangement joins TRBV6-5 to TRBJ2-3; perhaps TRBD1 as D (6 bases). V gave up 6 bases and J gave up 6 bases, with 10 bases separating them. This CDR3 spans 12 amino acids. The V gene's germline CDR1 is MNHEY and CDR2 SVGAGI.

This chain uses TRBV29-1 with TRBJ2-5; D ambiguous. V was cut by 4 bases and J by 11 bases, with 8 bases left in between. CDR3 size: 9 residues. The germline V gene has CDR1 SQVTM and CDR2 ANQGSEA. DNA of the CDR3: TGCAGCGTTGGGAATGAGCAGTACTTC. Translation: CSVGNEQYF.

The chain joins TRBV6-2 or TRBV6-3 to TRBJ1-2; TRBD1 matches at 7 bases. V shed 5 bases and J 6 bases; nucleotides not matched to a gene: 9. Germline loops: CDR1 MNHEY, CDR2 SVGEGT. The CDR3 runs to 14 residues. The CDR3 bases are TGTGCCAGCAGTACGCAAACAGGGGCCCATGGCTACACCTTC. Amino acid sequence: CASSTQTGAHGYTF.

V and J are TRBV24-1 and TRBJ2-1, with a tentative D call TRBD2 (7 bases). CDR1 is KGHDR, CDR2 SFDVKD, per germline. The CDR3 covers 17 residues. Trimming left V 4 bases short and J 0 bases short, with 15 bases between. In DNA, the CDR3 is TGTGCCACCAGTGACGGCCGCGGGGGCTTCTCCTACAATGAGCAGTTCTTC. It is translated as CATSDGRGGFSYNEQFF.

On this clonotype: Germline is not matched at one junction end, which may reflect a read error. J is TRBJ2-4 and V is TRBV6-1, with D possibly being TRBD1 (6 bases). The J call may be faulty, since TRBJ2-7 better matches the DNA end. The V gene's germline CDR1 is MNHNS and CDR2 SASEGT. The length of the CDR3 is 14 residues. The CDR3, as DNA: TGTGCCAGCACTCGACAGGAGGACTCCCACGAGCAGTACTTC. As protein: CASTRQEDSHEQYF.

This chain uses TRBV6-1 with TRBJ1-2; D is possibly TRBD1 (5 bases). The V gene lost 4 bases and the J gene lost 3 bases, with 15 bases spanning the gap. Germline V gives CDR1 MNHNS, CDR2 SASEGT. The length of the CDR3 is 15 residues. CDR3 loop: CASSAPPVGDYGYTF. For the CDR3, the DNA is TGTGCCAGCAGTGCTCCCCCGGTGGGGGACTATGGCTACACCTTC.

This clonotype has a count of ten or more. The chain couples TRBV6-2 or TRBV6-3 to TRBJ2-3; D uncertain. Germline V CDR1 and CDR2: MNHEY, SVGEGT. Trimming left V 4 bases short and J 1 base short, with 9 bases between. This CDR3 contains 14 residues. The CDR3 sequence is CASSSSWGTDTQYF. The CDR3 DNA follows: TGTGCCAGCAGTTCCTCTTGGGGCACAGATACGCAGTATTTT.

The J gene is TRBJ2-1, the V gene TRBV5-1, with D tentatively TRBD2 (5 bases). The DNA end lines up better with TRBJ2-7; the J call may be wrong. Looked up from germline, CDR1 is SGHRS and CDR2 is YFSETQ. This CDR3 comprises 14 residues. The CDR3 DNA is TGCGCCAGCAGCTTGGGGCGGGTATACAATGAGCAGTACTTC. Residues: CASSLGRVYNEQYF.

This clonotype has a handful of counts. As DNA, the CDR3 is TGCGCCAGCAGCCAAGAAGGGCAGGGGAGTACCCCCAACACCGGGGAGCTGTTTTTT. Its protein product is CASSQEGQGSTPNTGELFF. This rearrangement joins TRBV4-1 to TRBJ2-2, with D tentatively TRBD1 (6 bases). The CDR3 runs 19 residues. Germline V gives CDR1 MGHRA, CDR2 YSYEKL. Trimming removed 0 bases from V and 2 bases from J, with 19 bases in between.

V is TRBV13 and J is TRBJ2-1; TRBD2 matches 8 bases. V was pared by 5 bases and J by 7 bases, with 13 bases of the junction left unmatched. The CDR3 is 16 residues long. From germline, CDR1 is PRHDT and CDR2 FYEKMQ (reference sequence). CDR3 sequence: CASSPPQPAGVNEQFF. The CDR3 DNA is TGTGCCAGCAGCCCACCCCAACCAGCGGGGGTTAATGAGCAGTTCTTC. The variable domain in full, with the rest retrieved from reference TRBV13 and TRBJ2-1, is AAGVIQSPRHLIKEKRETATLKCYPIPRHDTVYWYQQGPGQDPQFLISFYEKMQSDKGSIPDRFSAQQFSDYHSELNMSSLELGDSALYFCASSPPQPAGVNEQFFGPGTRLTVL.

V gene TRBV2 combines with J gene TRBJ1-4; TRBD1 matches at 7 bases. The CDR3 runs 15 residues. Trimming at V came to 6 bases and at J to 4 bases, leaving 8 bases not matched to a gene. The germline V gene has CDR1 SNHLY and CDR2 FYNNEI. The CDR3: CASSEQGQHNEKLFF. In DNA, the CDR3 is TGTGCCAGCAGCGAACAGGGGCAGCATAATGAAAAACTGTTTTTT.